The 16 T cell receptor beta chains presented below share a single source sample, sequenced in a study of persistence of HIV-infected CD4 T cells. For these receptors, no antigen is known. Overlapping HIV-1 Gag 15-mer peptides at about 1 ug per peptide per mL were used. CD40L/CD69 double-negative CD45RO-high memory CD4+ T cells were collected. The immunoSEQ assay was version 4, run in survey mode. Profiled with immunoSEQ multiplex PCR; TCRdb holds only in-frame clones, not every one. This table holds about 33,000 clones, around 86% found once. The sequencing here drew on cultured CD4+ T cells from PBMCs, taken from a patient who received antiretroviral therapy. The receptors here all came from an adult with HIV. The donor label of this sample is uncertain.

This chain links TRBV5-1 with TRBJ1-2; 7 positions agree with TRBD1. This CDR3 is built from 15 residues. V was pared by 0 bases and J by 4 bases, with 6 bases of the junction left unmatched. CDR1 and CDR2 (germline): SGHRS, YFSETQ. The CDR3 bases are TGCGCCAGCAGCTTGGACCCAGGGGGGTCCTATGGCTACACCTTC. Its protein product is CASSLDPGGSYGYTF.

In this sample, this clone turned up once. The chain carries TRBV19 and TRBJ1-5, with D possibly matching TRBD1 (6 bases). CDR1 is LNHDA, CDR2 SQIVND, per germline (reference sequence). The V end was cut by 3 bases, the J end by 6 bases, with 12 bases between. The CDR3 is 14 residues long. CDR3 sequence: CASSIMGAVQPQHF. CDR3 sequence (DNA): TGTGCCAGTAGTATCATGGGGGCTGTTCAGCCCCAGCATTTT.

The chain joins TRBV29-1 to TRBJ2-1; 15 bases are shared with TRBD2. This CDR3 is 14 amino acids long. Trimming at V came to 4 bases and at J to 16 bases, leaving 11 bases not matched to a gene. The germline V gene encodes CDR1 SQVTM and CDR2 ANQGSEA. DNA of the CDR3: TGCAGCGTTGGAGGGACTAGCGGGGGGCCAAGAGGTTTCTTC. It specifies CSVGGTSGGPRGFF.

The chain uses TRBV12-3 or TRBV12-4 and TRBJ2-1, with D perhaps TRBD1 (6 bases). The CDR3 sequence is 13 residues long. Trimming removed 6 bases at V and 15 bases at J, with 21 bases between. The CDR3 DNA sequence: TGTGCCAGCAGCCAGAAAGACAGCACAGGGCCGTTCTTC. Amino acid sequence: CASSQKDSTGPFF.

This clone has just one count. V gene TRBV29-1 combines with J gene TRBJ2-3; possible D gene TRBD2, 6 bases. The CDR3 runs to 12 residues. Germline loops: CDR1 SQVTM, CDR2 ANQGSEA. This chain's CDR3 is CSWRGNTDTQYF. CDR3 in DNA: TGCAGTTGGAGGGGCAACACAGATACGCAGTATTTT.

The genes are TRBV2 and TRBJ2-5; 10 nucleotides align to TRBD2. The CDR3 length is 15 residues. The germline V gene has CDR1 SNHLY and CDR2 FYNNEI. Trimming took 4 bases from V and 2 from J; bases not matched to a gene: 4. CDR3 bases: TGTGCCAGCAGTGTACCTAGCGGGGGACAAGAGACCCAGTACTTC. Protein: CASSVPSGGQETQYF.

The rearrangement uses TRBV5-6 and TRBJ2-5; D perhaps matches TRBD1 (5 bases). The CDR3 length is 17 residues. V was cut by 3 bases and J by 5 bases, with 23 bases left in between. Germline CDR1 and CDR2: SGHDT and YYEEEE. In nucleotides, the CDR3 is TGTGCCAGCAGCTATTGGGGTCGGGCAGGGATAATGGAGACCCAGTACTTC. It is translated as CASSYWGRAGIMETQYF.

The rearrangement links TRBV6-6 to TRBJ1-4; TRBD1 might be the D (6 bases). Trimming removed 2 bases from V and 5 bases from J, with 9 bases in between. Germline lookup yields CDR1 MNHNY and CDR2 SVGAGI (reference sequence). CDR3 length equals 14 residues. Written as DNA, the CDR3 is TGTGCCAGCAGTTACGAGGGGGGGAATGAAAAACTGTTTTTT. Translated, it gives CASSYEGGNEKLFF.

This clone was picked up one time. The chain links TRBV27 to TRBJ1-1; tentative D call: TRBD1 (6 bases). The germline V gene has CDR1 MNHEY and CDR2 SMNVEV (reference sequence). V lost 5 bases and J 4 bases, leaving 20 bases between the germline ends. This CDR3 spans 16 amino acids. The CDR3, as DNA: TGTGCCAGCAGTCCACGAGGGGGGCGATTCGGCACTGAAGCTTTCTTT. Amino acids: CASSPRGGRFGTEAFF.

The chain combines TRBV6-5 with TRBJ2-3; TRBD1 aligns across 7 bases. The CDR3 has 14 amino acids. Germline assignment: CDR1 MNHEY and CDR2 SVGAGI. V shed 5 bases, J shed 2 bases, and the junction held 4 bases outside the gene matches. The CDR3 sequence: CASSRDRNTDTQYF. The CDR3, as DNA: TGTGCCAGCAGTCGGGACAGAAACACAGATACGCAGTATTTT.

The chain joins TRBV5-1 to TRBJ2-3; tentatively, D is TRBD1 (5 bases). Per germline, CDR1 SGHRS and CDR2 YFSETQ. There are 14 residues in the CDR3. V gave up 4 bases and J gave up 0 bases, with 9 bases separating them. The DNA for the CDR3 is TGCGCCAGCAGCGACAGCCTTAGCACAGATACGCAGTATTTT. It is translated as CASSDSLSTDTQYF.

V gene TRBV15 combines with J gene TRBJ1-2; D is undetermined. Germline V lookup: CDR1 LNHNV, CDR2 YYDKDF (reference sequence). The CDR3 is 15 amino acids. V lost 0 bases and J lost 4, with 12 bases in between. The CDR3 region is CATSRDFKGTYGYTF. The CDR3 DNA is TGTGCCACCAGCAGAGATTTCAAGGGTACCTATGGCTACACCTTC.

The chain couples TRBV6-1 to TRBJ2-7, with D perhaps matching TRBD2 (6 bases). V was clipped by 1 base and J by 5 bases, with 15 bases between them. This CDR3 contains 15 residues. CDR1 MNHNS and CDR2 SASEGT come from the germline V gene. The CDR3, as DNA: TGTGCCAGCAGTGAAGGGCGGGGCAGGGTCCACGAGCAGTACGTC. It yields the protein CASSEGRGRVHEQYV.

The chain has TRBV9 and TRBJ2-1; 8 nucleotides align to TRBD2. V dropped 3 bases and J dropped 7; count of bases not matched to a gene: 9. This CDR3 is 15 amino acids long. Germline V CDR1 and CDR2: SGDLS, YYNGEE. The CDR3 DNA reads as TGTGCCAGCAGCGCGACTAGCGCGGTGGGGAATGAGCAGTTCTTC. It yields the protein CASSATSAVGNEQFF.

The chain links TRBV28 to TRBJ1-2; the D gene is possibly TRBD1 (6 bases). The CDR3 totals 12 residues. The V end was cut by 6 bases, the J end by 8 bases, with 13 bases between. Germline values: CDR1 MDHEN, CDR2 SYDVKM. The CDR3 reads CASSSDSTGYTF. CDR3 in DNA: TGTGCCAGCAGCTCGGACAGTACCGGCTACACCTTC.

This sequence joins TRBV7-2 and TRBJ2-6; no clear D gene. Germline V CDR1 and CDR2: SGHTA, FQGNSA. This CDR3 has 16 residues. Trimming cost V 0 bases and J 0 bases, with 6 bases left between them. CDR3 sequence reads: CASSLAPASGANVLTF. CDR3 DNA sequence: TGTGCCAGCAGCTTAGCGCCAGCCTCTGGGGCCAACGTCCTGACTTTC. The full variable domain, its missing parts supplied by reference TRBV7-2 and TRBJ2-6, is GAGVSQSPSNKVTEKGKDVELRCDPISGHTALYWYRQSLGQGLEFLIYFQGNSAPDKSGLPSDRFSAERTGGSVSTLTIQRTQQEDSAVYLCASSLAPASGANVLTFGAGSRLTVL.